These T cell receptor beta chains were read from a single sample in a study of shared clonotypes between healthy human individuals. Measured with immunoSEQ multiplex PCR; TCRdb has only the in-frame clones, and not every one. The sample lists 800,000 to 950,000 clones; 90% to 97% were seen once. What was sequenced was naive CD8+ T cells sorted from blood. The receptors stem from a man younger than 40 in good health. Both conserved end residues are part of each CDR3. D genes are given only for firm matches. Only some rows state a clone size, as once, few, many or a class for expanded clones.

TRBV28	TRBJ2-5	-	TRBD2	CASSLGLAVVETQYF	TGTGCCAGCAGCTTGGGACTAGCGGTAGTTGAGACCCAGTACTTC
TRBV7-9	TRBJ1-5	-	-	CASSRGPGVDQPQHF	TGTGCCAGCAGCCGAGGACCCGGAGTGGATCAGCCCCAGCATTTT
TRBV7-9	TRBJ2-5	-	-	CASSSQADPGPETQYF	TGTGCCAGCAGCAGCCAGGCTGACCCAGGTCCAGAGACCCAGTACTTC
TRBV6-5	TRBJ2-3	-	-	CASSYWPDSTDTQYF	TGTGCCAGCAGTTACTGGCCAGATAGCACAGATACGCAGTATTTT
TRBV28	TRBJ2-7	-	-	CATVSEGSYEQYF	TGTGCCACCGTTTCGGAAGGCTCCTACGAGCAGTACTTC
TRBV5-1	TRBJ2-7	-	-	CASSYPSGYEQYF	TGCGCCAGCAGTTACCCGTCGGGCTACGAGCAGTACTTC
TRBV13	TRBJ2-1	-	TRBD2	CASSPSTSAYNEQFF	TGTGCCAGCAGCCCCTCCACTAGCGCCTACAATGAGCAGTTCTTC
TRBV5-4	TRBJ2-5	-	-	CASSDITFGAGETQYF	TGTGCCAGCAGCGATATTACGTTCGGGGCGGGAGAGACCCAGTACTTC
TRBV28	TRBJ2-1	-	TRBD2	CATRLKAGLYNEQFF	TGTGCCACCCGGCTAAAAGCGGGACTCTACAATGAGCAGTTCTTC
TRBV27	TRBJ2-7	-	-	CASGRMSGGAREQYF	TGTGCCAGCGGGAGGATGTCGGGGGGCGCGCGGGAGCAGTACTTC
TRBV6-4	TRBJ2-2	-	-	CASSGGEGELFF	TGTGCCAGCAGTGGGGGTGAAGGGGAGCTGTTTTTT
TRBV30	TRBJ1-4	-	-	CAYLGGVEKLFF	TGTGCCTACCTTGGGGGTGTGGAAAAACTGTTTTTT
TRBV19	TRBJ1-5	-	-	CASSIFADNQPQHF	TGTGCCAGTAGTATATTTGCAGACAATCAGCCCCAGCATTTT
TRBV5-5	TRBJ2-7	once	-	CASSFTYEQYF	TGTGCCAGCAGCTTCACCTACGAGCAGTACTTC
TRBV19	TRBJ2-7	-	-	CASSISLAYYEQYF	TGTGCCAGTAGTATCAGCCTAGCTTACTACGAGCAGTACTTC
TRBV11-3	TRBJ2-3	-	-	CASSFGADTQYF	TGTGCCAGCAGCTTTGGGGCAGATACGCAGTATTTT
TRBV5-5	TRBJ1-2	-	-	CASSLSTAFYGYTF	TGTGCCAGCAGCTTAAGTACAGCGTTCTATGGCTACACCTTC
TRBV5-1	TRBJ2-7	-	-	CASSFTAGAEYEQYF	TGCGCCAGCAGCTTTACGGCAGGGGCTGAATACGAGCAGTACTTC
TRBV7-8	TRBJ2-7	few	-	CASSLAPGPLYEQYF	TGTGCCAGCAGCTTAGCGCCGGGACCGCTCTACGAGCAGTACTTC
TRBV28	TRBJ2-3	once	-	CASSLNRRTDTQYF	TGTGCCAGCAGTTTGAACAGGCGCACAGATACGCAGTATTTT
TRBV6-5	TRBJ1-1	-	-	CASSFFGDTEAFF	TGTGCCAGCAGCTTTTTTGGGGACACTGAAGCTTTCTTT
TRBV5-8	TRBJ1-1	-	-	CASSPESNTEAFF	TGTGCCAGCAGCCCAGAGTCGAACACTGAAGCTTTCTTT
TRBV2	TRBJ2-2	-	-	CASKGAGELFF	TGTGCCAGCAAGGGGGCCGGGGAGCTGTTTTTT
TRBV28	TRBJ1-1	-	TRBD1	CASSNTGTGSEAFF	TGTGCCAGCAGCAATACCGGGACAGGGAGTGAAGCTTTCTTT
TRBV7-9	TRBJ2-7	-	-	CASSLASDDYEQYF	TGTGCCAGCAGCTTAGCCTCGGACGACTACGAGCAGTACTTC
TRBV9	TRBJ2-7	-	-	CASSGTSSYEQYF	TGTGCCAGCAGCGGGACAAGCTCCTACGAGCAGTACTTC
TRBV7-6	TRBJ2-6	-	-	CASSLDLTGAGANVLTF	TGTGCCAGCAGCTTAGATCTAACGGGGGCTGGGGCCAACGTCCTGACTTTC
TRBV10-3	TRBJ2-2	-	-	CATQTTPTVNTGELFF	TGTGCCACCCAGACGACACCGACAGTAAACACCGGGGAGCTGTTTTTT
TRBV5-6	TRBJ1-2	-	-	CASSSTDNYGYTF	TGTGCCAGCAGCTCGACAGATAACTATGGCTACACCTTC
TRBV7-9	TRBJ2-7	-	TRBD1	CASSLIGQGVQDYEQYF	TGTGCCAGCAGCCTCATTGGACAGGGGGTACAAGATTACGAGCAGTACTTC
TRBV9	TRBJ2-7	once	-	CASSVGLAGYEQYF	TGTGCCAGCAGCGTAGGCCTTGCCGGATACGAGCAGTACTTC
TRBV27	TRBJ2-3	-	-	CASTGAFTDTQYF	TGTGCCAGCACCGGCGCCTTCACAGATACGCAGTATTTT
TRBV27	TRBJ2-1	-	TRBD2	CASSLTTSAHNEQFF	TGTGCCAGCAGTTTAACTACTAGCGCCCACAATGAGCAGTTCTTC
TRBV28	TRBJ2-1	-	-	CASSFGPPTTYNEQFF	TGTGCCAGCAGTTTCGGACCCCCAACTACCTACAATGAGCAGTTCTTC
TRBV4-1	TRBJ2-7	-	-	CASSHPRVGDSYEQYF	TGCGCCAGCAGCCATCCGAGGGTAGGTGACTCCTACGAGCAGTACTTC
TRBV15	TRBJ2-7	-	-	CATSRERVGEQYF	TGTGCCACCAGCAGAGAGAGGGTGGGAGAGCAGTACTTC
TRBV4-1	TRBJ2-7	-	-	CASSQVTGRLGEQYF	TGCGCCAGCAGCCAGGTGACAGGGAGGCTGGGCGAGCAGTACTTC
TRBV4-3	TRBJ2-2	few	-	CASSRSGELFF	TGCGCCAGCAGCCGTAGCGGGGAGCTGTTTTTT
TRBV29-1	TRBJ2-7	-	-	CSVEDREATGDSYEQYF	TGCAGCGTTGAAGATCGAGAAGCGACGGGAGATAGCTACGAGCAGTACTTC
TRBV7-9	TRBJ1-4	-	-	CASSHFPVGFKNEKLFF	TGTGCCAGCAGCCACTTCCCTGTGGGGTTTAAAAATGAAAAACTGTTTTTT
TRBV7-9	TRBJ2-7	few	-	CASSDYTTGNSYEQYF	TGTGCCAGCAGCGACTATACGACAGGTAACTCCTACGAGCAGTACTTC
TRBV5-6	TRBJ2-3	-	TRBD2	CASSLGLAGDLDTQYF	TGTGCCAGCAGCCTGGGACTAGCGGGAGATTTAGATACGCAGTATTTT
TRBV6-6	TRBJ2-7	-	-	CASSYGYSYEQYF	TGTGCCAGCAGTTACGGATACTCCTACGAGCAGTACTTC
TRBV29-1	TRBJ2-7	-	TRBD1	CSVRDSTYEQYF	TGCAGCGTACGGGACAGTACCTACGAGCAGTACTTC
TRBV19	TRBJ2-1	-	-	CASSFSSVTSSYNEQFF	TGTGCCAGTAGTTTTAGTAGCGTGACGAGCTCCTACAATGAGCAGTTCTTC
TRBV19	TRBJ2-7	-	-	CASSFRQAYEQYF	TGTGCCAGTAGTTTCCGACAGGCCTACGAGCAGTACTTC
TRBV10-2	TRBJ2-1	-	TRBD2	CASRLAGDNEQFF	TGCGCCAGCCGGCTAGCGGGAGACAATGAGCAGTTCTTC
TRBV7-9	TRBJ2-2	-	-	CASSFLRSAGELFF	TGTGCCAGCAGCTTCCTTCGCTCGGCCGGGGAGCTGTTTTTT